The 7 T cell receptor beta chains below all came from one sample that was sequenced in a study of tumor and adjacent non-tumor tissue in lung cancer. No cell sorting was done before RNA was extracted from the tissue. More than 3 cm separated this lung sample from the edge of the tumor. The library came from three nested PCR rounds adapted from ARM-PCR protocols. TCRdb itself ran the multiplex PCR reads through MiXCR, one entry per CDR3 protein. Here the sample spans roughly 90,000 distinct CDR3 sequences, around 82% being singletons. The sequencing input was distant non-tumor lung tissue. These receptors came from a woman in her fifties or sixties with non-small cell lung cancer.

This clonotype was observed a few times. With a much larger clone just one base away, this may be a read error. The V call is TRBV10-3, the J call TRBJ2-1; D might be TRBD1 (6 bases). This CDR3 region has 13 residues. Germline values: CDR1 ENHRY, CDR2 SYGVKD. The V and J ends lost 8 bases and 15 bases respectively, with 23 bases between them. CDR3 residues: CAIEGQGTILRFF. The CDR3 DNA is TGTGCCATCGAGGGCCAGGGGACGATCCTGAGGTTCTTC.

This clonotype was detected only a few times. The chain uses TRBV19 and TRBJ2-4; TRBD1 aligns across 8 bases. Trimming cost V 8 bases and J 6 bases; bases outside gene matches: 21. This CDR3 contains 18 residues. Germline V gene lookup returns CDR1 LNHDA and CDR2 SQIVND (reference sequence). The CDR3 sequence: CASAQAPQQGGGGNIQYF. The DNA for the CDR3 is TGTGCCAGTGCCCAGGCACCGCAACAGGGGGGAGGAGGAAACATTCAGTACTTC.

This clonotype was counted at least ten times. V usage is TRBV12-3 or TRBV12-4 and J usage is TRBJ1-4; D unresolved. V shed 5 bases and J shed 8 bases, with 15 bases lying between them. CDR3 length: 14 residues. The CDR3 here is CASSLEVGREKLFF. The CDR3, as DNA: TGTGCCAGCAGTCTCGAGGTGGGGAGGGAAAAACTGTTTTTT.

By proportion, this clonotype is medium-sized (0.01 to 0.1%). The chain employs TRBV11-3 and TRBJ2-1; 14 bases line up with TRBD2. The germline V gene encodes CDR1 SGHNT and CDR2 YENEEA. CDR3 length: 16 residues. Trimming removed 5 bases from V and 4 bases from J; junction bases left unmatched: 4. DNA for the CDR3: TGTGCCAGCAGCGGGACTAGCGGGAGTACGTACAATGAGCAGTTCTTC. Translation gives CASSGTSGSTYNEQFF. The complete variable domain, with remaining parts taken from reference TRBV11-3 and TRBJ2-1, reads EAGVVQSPRYKIIEKKQPVAFWCNPISGHNTLYWYLQNLGQGPELLIRYENEEAVDDSQLPKDRFSAERLKGVDSTLKIQPAELGDSAVYLCASSGTSGSTYNEQFFGPGTRLTVL.

Remarks on this clonotype: Germline is not matched at one junction end, which may reflect a read error. The V gene is TRBV9, the J gene TRBJ2-5; 10 bases match TRBD2. There are 16 residues in the CDR3. Germline-derived CDR1 and CDR2 are SGDLS and YYNGEE. The CDR3 DNA reads TGTGCCAGCGGCGTAGAGGTGACTAGCGGGCTAGAGACCCAGTACTTC. Translated: CASGVEVTSGLETQYF.

About this clonotype: No conserved phenylalanine or tryptophan is present at the end of the CDR3, so a read error is the likely explanation. No DNA is shown, since the ends of the CDR3 on it are uncertain; the CDR3 is the one TCRdb lists. The rearrangement links TRBV11-2 to TRBJ2-1; no DNA check was done on the table's D call, TRBD1. The CDR3 contains 16 residues when both ends are counted. Germline V gene sequence: CDR1 SGHAT, CDR2 FQNNGV. CDR3 loop: CASSLEPGQGFTKPFL.

About this clonotype: With a much larger clone just one base away, this may be a read error. The gene calls are TRBV25-1 and TRBJ1-6; D possibly corresponds to TRBD1 (6 bases). The V gene's germline CDR1 is MGHDK and CDR2 SYGVNS. This CDR3 has 16 amino acids. The CDR3 DNA is TGTGCCACCAGTGACGGAGGAAGGGGGTATAATTCACCCCTCCACTTT. Translated: CATSDGGRGYNSPLHF.